The clone carrying this T cell receptor (beta chain) was seen only a few times. The antigen is undetermined. Study processing details: From ImmunoSEQ came sequences covering only the junction and carrying no quality scores, so filtering differed. Libraries were prepared by immunoSEQ multiplex PCR; TCRdb keeps only in-frame clonotypes and omits some of them. V and J calls and clone size come straight from that table; D and trimming were deduced from the DNA. The sample has millions of clones, around nine tenths seen once. The data were obtained in a study of shared clonotypes between healthy human individuals. Study findings and constraints: Estimated clonotype richness was generally higher in naive than memory subsets.

J was trimmed by 2 bases and V by 5 bases; bases with no gene match: 3. The CDR3 totals 13 residues. CDR1 and CDR2 from the germline V gene are MGHRA and YSYEKL. Specimen: naive CD4+ T cells sorted from blood. Specified subset: CD45RA+ positively selected. This TCR was recovered from a man between 18 and 35 years old in good health. The chain uses TRBV4-1 and TRBJ2-7; 7 nucleotides agree with TRBD2. CDR3 sequence: CASSSRGTYEQYF. CDR3 bases: TGCGCCAGCAGCTCGCGGGGGACCTACGAGCAGTACTTC.